This T cell receptor (beta chain) is drawn from a study of blood T cells in healthy people across ages. Study observations and caveats: Age showed a roughly linear inverse relationship with TCR beta diversity per million T cells.

In its sample, this clonotype was seen a few times. Its cognate antigen is unknown. PCR was performed a second time for about 6 to 12 cycles using a sample-barcoded 5' primer and a J-beta primer mix. TCRdb processed the 5' RACE reads anew with MiXCR; each CDR3 protein has one entry. The data hold approximately 1.5 million distinct CDR3 sequences, with 35% to 45% observed a single time. The TCR comes from a woman under 30 in good health. The sequencing sample was made of blood.

The CDR3 region has the DNA TGTGCCAGCAGAGCCGACAGGGCGGCCTACGAGCAGTACTTC. Its translation: CASRADRAAYEQYF. The rearrangement joins TRBV2 to TRBJ2-7; 7 bases fit TRBD1. The germline V gene has CDR1 SNHLY and CDR2 FYNNEI. The CDR3 has 14 amino acids. V lost 6 bases, J lost 2 bases, and 7 bases stayed unmatched.